This TCR beta chain was captured in a study of blood T cell repertoires in COVID-19. Study overall: The analysed material was cDNA or gDNA that came from T cells, B-cell-depleted T cells, or PBMCs.

This table comes from immunoSEQ multiplex PCR, and its TCRdb copy is limited to in-frame clones, with some not included. Among 88,000 or so clones, roughly 89% were seen once, and the ten largest hold approximately 1.2%. The cohort comprised adults aged 18 to 89 years residing in about two dozen US areas. Germline trimming cut 4 bases from V and 0 bases from J; bases unmatched to any gene: 4. The CDR3 runs 16 residues. Germline-derived CDR1 and CDR2 are SGHTA and FQGNSA. The gene calls are TRBV7-2 and TRBJ2-3; TRBD2 aligns across 10 bases. The TCR originated in a woman aged 50 to 65 with acute COVID-19. Sequenced input: PBMCs or T cells enriched from blood (not recorded which). The CDR3: CASSSLAGASTDTQYF. The CDR3 region has the DNA TGTGCCAGCAGCTCTCTAGCGGGAGCTAGCACAGATACGCAGTATTTT.